This is a list of T cell receptor beta chains from one sample in a study of T-cell memory formation after mild COVID-19. TCRdb redid the calling of the 5' RACE reads with MiXCR, one entry per CDR3 protein. Of about 420,000 distinct CDR3 sequences listed, more than 20% are singletons. Sequencing was carried out using PBMCs or a T cell subset sorted from them (not recorded which). The receptors were gathered from an adult woman who had mild COVID-19 (a few samples of this study predate the infection). Cell type and time point are not known. Both conserved end residues are part of each CDR3. Each record gives: D gene, J gene, V gene, clone size, CDR3 DNA, CDR3 protein. A D gene is named only where the DNA matches it firmly. The size of a clone is reported for some rows only, either as once, few or many, or as a class for expanded clones.

.	TRBJ2-3	TRBV29-1	.	TGCAGCGTTGAGGAGGACGGGACCGGGGTAGATACGCAGTATTTT	CSVEEDGTGVDTQYF
TRBD2	TRBJ2-7	TRBV5-1	many	TGCGCCAGCAGCTTGGATCCTAGCGGGGGCTACGAGCAGTACTTC	CASSLDPSGGYEQYF
TRBD2	TRBJ2-1	TRBV3-1	.	TGTGCCAGCAGCCCGTGGACTAGCAATGAGCAGTTCTTC	CASSPWTSNEQFF
.	TRBJ1-1	TRBV23-1	.	TGCGCCAGCAGTCAATCGGTCCTGGGGGACACTGAAGCTTTCTTT	CASSQSVLGDTEAFF
TRBD2	TRBJ2-5	TRBV7-7	few	TGTGCCAGCAGCTTAGATGCGGGGGGGGTAGAGACCCAGTACTTC	CASSLDAGGVETQYF
TRBD1	TRBJ1-2	TRBV12-3/TRBV12-4	.	TGTGCCAGCAGTTTAGGCGCAGGGGGCAACTATGGCTACACCTTC	CASSLGAGGNYGYTF
TRBD2	TRBJ2-3	TRBV10-3	few	TGTGCCATCAGTGAATCCCTAGCGGTCACAGATACGCAGTATTTT	CAISESLAVTDTQYF
TRBD2	TRBJ2-2	TRBV7-3	many	TGTGCCAGCAGCTCCGGACTAGGCGACACCGGGGAGCTGTTTTTT	CASSSGLGDTGELFF
.	TRBJ2-2	TRBV4-1	.	TGCGCCAGCAGCCAAGCGACGAATACGAACACCGGGGAGCTGTTTTTT	CASSQATNTNTGELFF
.	TRBJ1-1	TRBV20-1	few	TGCAGTGCTGGAAGACGGGGGACTGAAGCTTTCTTT	CSAGRRGTEAFF
TRBD2	TRBJ2-3	TRBV5-1	.	TGCGCCAGCAGCCTAACGGGACTAGCGGGAGGTCTAGGAGATACGCAGTATTTT	CASSLTGLAGGLGDTQYF
TRBD1	TRBJ1-6	TRBV30	.	TGTGCCTGGGCCTCCAGGGGGAATTCACCCCTCCACTTT	CAWASRGNSPLHF
.	TRBJ1-3	TRBV18	.	TGTGCCAGCTCACCACAGGACCTCTCTGGAAACACCATATATTTT	CASSPQDLSGNTIYF
.	TRBJ2-5	TRBV29-1	.	TGCAGCGCCCTTGGGGCCCAAGAGACCCAGTACTTC	CSALGAQETQYF
.	TRBJ2-3	TRBV20-1	few	TGCAGTGCTGCCACCCGAGACAGAGTCACAGATACGCAGTATTTT	CSAATRDRVTDTQYF
TRBD1	TRBJ2-5	TRBV7-8	.	TGTGCCAGCAGCCTAAGGGACAGCCAAGAGACCCAGTACTTC	CASSLRDSQETQYF
TRBD2	TRBJ2-7	TRBV6-5	.	TGTGCCAGCAGTAACCCAGCGGGGGGCTACGAGCAGTACTTC	CASSNPAGGYEQYF
TRBD2	TRBJ2-1	TRBV30	.	TGTGCCTGGAGCCACGGGACTAGCGGGGATGAGCAGTTCTTC	CAWSHGTSGDEQFF
TRBD2	TRBJ2-5	TRBV29-1	many	TGCAGCGTCGCAGCCCTGACTAGCGGGCAAGAGACCCAGTACTTC	CSVAALTSGQETQYF
TRBD1	TRBJ2-3	TRBV4-1	.	TGCGCCAGCAGCCCTTACAGGGGCGCACTCAGCACAGATACGCAGTATTTT	CASSPYRGALSTDTQYF
TRBD2	TRBJ2-3	TRBV6-2/TRBV6-3	few	TGTGCCAGCAGCCCAGGACTAGCGGGAGCGGGAATTAACACAGATACGCAGTATTTT	CASSPGLAGAGINTDTQYF
TRBD2	TRBJ2-3	TRBV9	.	TGTGCCAGCAGCGTAGGCGGGGGGGCCACAGATACGCAGTATTTT	CASSVGGGATDTQYF
.	TRBJ1-1	TRBV7-6	.	TGTGCCAGCAGCACGACCACTAGCTTGAGCACTGAAGCTTTCTTT	CASSTTTSLSTEAFF
.	TRBJ1-1	TRBV19	.	TGTGCCAGTAGTATGGGAGGGTTGAACACTGAAGCTTTCTTT	CASSMGGLNTEAFF
TRBD1	TRBJ1-5	TRBV7-9	many	TGTGCCAGCAGCGAGGGACAGGACAATCAGCCCCAGCATTTT	CASSEGQDNQPQHF
TRBD1	TRBJ1-1	TRBV5-1	.	TGCGCCAGCAGCTTAGGGGACAGTTCAAGGAACACTGAAGCTTTCTTT	CASSLGDSSRNTEAFF
TRBD2	TRBJ2-1	TRBV15	.	TGTGCCACCAGCATACCCTGGGGGACTAGCGGGAGAGGCAATGAGCAGTTCTTC	CATSIPWGTSGRGNEQFF
TRBD1	TRBJ2-1	TRBV30	few	TGTGCCTGGAGTCCGCCGGACAGGTGGGCCTACAATGAGCAGTTCTTC	CAWSPPDRWAYNEQFF
TRBD1	TRBJ1-5	TRBV7-2	few	TGTGCCAGCAGCCGCCGGGAGGGACAGAGCAATCAGCCCCAGCATTTT	CASSRREGQSNQPQHF
.	TRBJ2-4	TRBV20-1	.	TGCAGTGCGAAGAGGTCCGCCGCAGGGAAAAACATTCAGTACTTC	CSAKRSAAGKNIQYF
.	TRBJ2-7	TRBV7-3	few	TGTGCCAGCAGCTTAGGTCCAGGTTCGACGTACGAGCAGTACTTC	CASSLGPGSTYEQYF
.	TRBJ1-1	TRBV29-1	few	TGCAGCGTCACTAACAGGGCTGTGACTGAAGCTTTCTTT	CSVTNRAVTEAFF
TRBD1	TRBJ1-3	TRBV7-6	.	TGTGCCAGCAGCTTAGCGCTACAGGGGTACTCTGGAAACACCATATATTTT	CASSLALQGYSGNTIYF
TRBD2	TRBJ2-7	TRBV6-2/TRBV6-3	few	TGTGCCAGCAGTACACGATTCCCGGGACTAGCGGGAGTTCCCTACGAGCAGTACTTC	CASSTRFPGLAGVPYEQYF
.	TRBJ2-1	TRBV25-1	.	TGTGCCAGCAGTGCAGGGTTTGAGCAGTTCTTC	CASSAGFEQFF
.	TRBJ1-5	TRBV29-1	.	TGCAGCGTTGCGGAGGGGTATCAGCCCCAGCATTTT	CSVAEGYQPQHF
.	TRBJ2-1	TRBV11-1	.	TGTGCCAGCAGCACCGGGTGGGGGGAACGGCAGTTCTTC	CASSTGWGERQFF
.	TRBJ1-1	TRBV3-1	.	TGTGCCAGCAGCCAAGAGTCGGCCGCGAACACTGAAGCTTTCTTT	CASSQESAANTEAFF
.	TRBJ1-2	TRBV24-1	.	TGTGCCACCAGTGACTTTGGAGTAGGCTACACCTTC	CATSDFGVGYTF
TRBD2	TRBJ2-1	TRBV24-1	.	TGTGCCACCAACGATCCTAGCGGGGTCAATGAGCAGTTCTTC	CATNDPSGVNEQFF